A single sample gave rise to the 19 T cell receptor beta chains below, sequenced in a study of patients and donors after allogeneic stem cell transplantation. MiXCR was run by TCRdb on the RT-PCR reads, yielding one entry per CDR3 protein. The repertoire holds about 15,000 distinct CDR3 sequences, with around 29% as singletons. The sample taken for sequencing was blood, either unsorted or a sorted T cell fraction (not recorded which). Source of these receptors: a human donor who was either an allogeneic HSCT recipient or a stem cell or donor lymphocyte infusion donor (not recorded which). It is not recorded whose cells these are; they may come from a transplant donor.

This clonotype has more than one count but fewer than ten. V usage is TRBV5-1 and J usage is TRBJ1-2; 9 bases are a match to TRBD1. V gave up 4 bases and J gave up 7 bases; unmatched junction bases: 8. This CDR3 region has 14 residues. Germline V lookup: CDR1 SGHRS, CDR2 YFSETQ. The DNA of the CDR3 is TGCGCCAGCAGCCGTTCGGGACAGGGCTCTGGCTACACCTTC. Translated, it gives CASSRSGQGSGYTF.

This clonotype has more than one count but fewer than ten. The chain uses TRBV28 and TRBJ2-7; the D gene could be TRBD1 or TRBD2 (6 bases each). V was shortened by 6 bases and J by 6 bases, with 18 bases between the two germline ends. In germline, CDR1 is MDHEN, CDR2 SYDVKM. The length of the CDR3 is 14 residues. The CDR3 DNA reads TGTGCCAGCAGCACCGTCATCAGGGGAGGCGAGCAGTACTTC. Encoded protein: CASSTVIRGGEQYF.

This clonotype was picked up many times. The V gene is TRBV20-1, the J gene TRBJ1-6, with D perhaps matching TRBD1 (6 bases). Germline CDR1 is DFQATT and CDR2 is SNEGSKA (reference sequence). This CDR3 has 17 amino acids. V was clipped by 6 bases and J by 0 bases, with 18 bases between them. CDR3 DNA: TGCAGTGCCAGACCCCCGGGACACAGCTCCTATAATTCACCCCTCCACTTT. Amino acids: CSARPPGHSSYNSPLHF.

J is TRBJ1-2 and V is TRBV5-4, with TRBD1 matching over 7 bases. There are 16 residues in the CDR3. Germline CDR1 SGHNT, CDR2 YYREEE (reference sequence). J gave up 10 bases and V 4 bases, and 19 bases lay outside the gene matches. The CDR3 nucleotides are TGTGCCAGCAGCCCACCTTCGGGGAGACAGGGAAGGTCCTACACCTTC. Its protein product is CASSPPSGRQGRSYTF.

Many counts were recorded for this clonotype. The chain joins TRBV11-2 to TRBJ1-4, with D perhaps matching TRBD1 (5 bases). Trimming took 7 bases from V and 7 from J, leaving 10 bases between them. This CDR3 is 12 amino acids long. CDR1 is SGHAT, CDR2 FQNNGV, per germline. The CDR3 reads CASTEQGEKLFF. The CDR3 DNA reads as TGTGCCAGCACCGAGCAGGGTGAAAAACTGTTTTTT. Full variable domain (missing parts from reference TRBV11-2 and TRBJ1-4): EAGVAQSPRYKIIEKRQSVAFWCNPISGHATLYWYQQILGQGPKLLIQFQNNGVVDDSQLPKDRFSAERLKGVDSTLKIQPAKLEDSAVYLCASTEQGEKLFFGSGTQLSVL.

The rearrangement joins TRBV18 to TRBJ1-4; D gene uncertain. This CDR3 region has 16 residues. V lost 4 bases to trimming and J lost 6 bases, with 18 bases between them. From germline, CDR1 is KGHSH and CDR2 LQKENI. In nucleotides, the CDR3 is TGTGCCAGCTCACGGTTTGTGGCACCCCAGGATGAAAAACTGTTTTTT. This gives the protein CASSRFVAPQDEKLFF.

This clonotype showed up just a few times. V is TRBV25-1 and J is TRBJ1-2; D gene ambiguous. The CDR3 totals 14 residues. The V end lost 0 bases, the J end lost 4 bases, and 9 bases lay between the germline ends. Germline CDR1 and CDR2: MGHDK and SYGVNS. The CDR3 protein is CASSEYTEFYGYTF. The CDR3 nucleotides are TGTGCCAGCAGTGAATACACAGAGTTCTATGGCTACACCTTC.

The chain employs TRBV12-3 or TRBV12-4 and TRBJ1-2, with D uncertain. Trimming took 6 bases from V and 8 from J, leaving 16 bases between them. This CDR3 has 13 amino acids. CDR3 loop: CASSTGVPAGYTF. The CDR3, as DNA: TGTGCCAGCAGCACCGGGGTACCGGCGGGCTACACCTTC.

The chain joins TRBV4-3 to TRBJ1-1; D remains ambiguous. Germline CDR1 reads LGHNA; CDR2 reads YSLEER. Between the trimmed V and J ends, which lost 0 bases and 4 bases, there was a span of 6 bases. The CDR3 is 13 amino acids. As DNA, the CDR3 is TGCGCCAGCAGCCAAGAAAGGGTCACTGAAGCTTTCTTT. This encodes CASSQERVTEAFF.

This clonotype was detected a few times. The rearrangement uses TRBV28 and TRBJ1-6; maybe TRBD1 (5 bases). From germline, CDR1 is MDHEN and CDR2 SYDVKM. V was pared by 0 bases and J by 15 bases, with 18 bases between. This CDR3 contains 15 residues. CDR3 residues: CASSLWDMAGSNLHF. Written as DNA, the CDR3 is TGTGCCAGCAGTTTATGGGACATGGCGGGGTCCAACCTCCACTTT.

This clonotype was counted at least ten times. The rearrangement links TRBV5-1 to TRBJ1-4; TRBD1 matches 8 bases. The V segment lost 2 bases and the J segment 8 bases; nucleotides outside the gene matches: 5. From germline, CDR1 is SGHRS and CDR2 YFSETQ. The CDR3 totals 14 residues. This CDR3 is CASSLGQGNEKLFF. The CDR3, as DNA: TGCGCCAGCAGCTTAGGACAGGGTAACGAAAAACTGTTTTTT.

The chain has TRBV5-1 and TRBJ2-1; 11 bases are shared with TRBD2. Trimming removed 4 bases from V and 1 base from J; junction bases left unmatched: 10. Looked up from germline, CDR1 is SGHRS and CDR2 is YFSETQ. CDR3 length: 18 amino acids. CDR3 coding DNA: TGCGCCAGCAGCGCCTATTTAGCGGGGGGGCCTTCCTACAATGAGCAGTTCTTC. This codes for CASSAYLAGGPSYNEQFF.

This chain uses TRBV14 with TRBJ1-6; D gene uncertain. V lost 4 bases and J 8 bases, leaving 9 bases between the germline ends. The CDR3 extends over 13 amino acids. CDR1 and CDR2 from the germline V gene are SGHDN and FVKESK. The CDR3 bases are TGTGCCAGCAGCCCACGGATGGATTCACCCCTCCACTTT. This codes for CASSPRMDSPLHF. Looking up the rest from reference TRBV14 and TRBJ1-6 gives the full variable domain: EAGVTQFPSHSVIEKGQTVTLRCDPISGHDNLYWYRRVMGKEIKFLLHFVKESKQDESGMPNNRFLAERTGGTYSTLKVQPAELEDSGVYFCASSPRMDSPLHFGNGTRLTVT.

The chain joins TRBV29-1 to TRBJ1-4, with D possibly matching TRBD1 (6 bases). The CDR3 loop spans 14 amino acids. Per the germline V gene, CDR1 is SQVTM and CDR2 is ANQGSEA. Between the trimmed V and J ends, which lost 4 bases and 3 bases, there was a span of 12 bases. The DNA for the CDR3 is TGCAGCGTTGCTCCAGGGGCATCTAATGAAAAACTGTTTTTT. This gives the protein CSVAPGASNEKLFF.

The chain combines TRBV19 with TRBJ1-1; TRBD1 matches 10 bases. Trimming took 4 bases from V and 6 from J; bases not matched to a gene: 8. CDR1 is LNHDA, CDR2 SQIVND, per germline (reference sequence). The length of the CDR3 is 15 residues. In DNA form, the CDR3 reads TGTGCCAGTAGTACCCGACAGGGGGCACGGGCTGAAGCTTTCTTT. This gives the protein CASSTRQGARAEAFF.

The chain uses TRBV7-9 and TRBJ1-1, with 10 bases lining up with TRBD1. Germline values: CDR1 SEHNR, CDR2 FQNEAQ (reference sequence). V shed 1 base, J shed 1 base, and the junction held 3 bases outside the gene matches. This CDR3 region has 16 residues. The CDR3: CASSLGDRGQNTEAFF. CDR3 coding DNA: TGTGCCAGCAGCTTAGGGGACAGGGGTCAGAACACTGAAGCTTTCTTT.

The rearrangement uses TRBV12-3 or TRBV12-4 and TRBJ1-2; 8 bases map to TRBD1. The CDR3 has 15 amino acids. V lost 1 base to trimming and J lost 4 bases; unmatched junction nucleotides: 5. The CDR3 region is CASSLGTGFGYGYTF. CDR3 coding DNA: TGTGCCAGCAGTTTAGGGACAGGGTTTGGCTATGGCTACACCTTC.

The chain is built from TRBV7-9 and TRBJ1-5; TRBD1 matches 11 bases. V lost 5 bases and J lost 2; bases outside the gene matches: 2. CDR3 size: 15 residues. The germline CDR1 and CDR2 sequences are SEHNR and FQNEAQ (reference sequence). The chain's CDR3 is CASSRTGGGNQPQHF. The CDR3, as DNA: TGTGCCAGCAGCAGGACAGGGGGCGGCAATCAGCCCCAGCATTTT.

The V call is TRBV20-1, the J call TRBJ1-2, with D unresolved. CDR3 size: 15 residues. CDR1 is DFQATT, CDR2 SNEGSKA, per germline (reference sequence). Trimming shortened V by 0 bases and J by 3 bases, and 14 bases separated the two germline ends. CDR3 sequence reads: CSARDRRPGDYGYTF. CDR3 bases: TGCAGTGCTAGAGATCGGCGACCTGGGGACTATGGCTACACCTTC.